These 30 T cell receptor beta chains share one sample of origin, sequenced in a study of T cells in Graves' hyperthyroidism and ophthalmopathy. TCR beta CDR3 sequences were amplified from RNA transcripts. Researchers ran a first-round RT-PCR on the TCR CDR3 using the HTBI primer set. MiXCR, run by TCRdb on the multiplex PCR reads, gives a single entry per CDR3 protein. The table lists more than 450,000 distinct CDR3 sequences, 20% of them singletons. The sequenced sample consisted of blood. The receptor source for this set is a man aged 40-49 years with Graves' ophthalmopathy.

The V call is TRBV2, the J call TRBJ2-4; D is possibly TRBD2 (6 bases). Trimming shortened V by 6 bases and J by 7 bases, and 19 bases separated the two germline ends. The CDR3 extends over 15 amino acids. Germline V gene lookup returns CDR1 SNHLY and CDR2 FYNNEI. DNA for the CDR3: TGTGCCAGCAGGCTCCGGGCGGAGGGGAATAACATTCAGTACTTC. Its translation: CASRLRAEGNNIQYF.

This clonotype was seen a few times. The chain recombines TRBV4-3 with TRBJ2-1; 8 bases map to TRBD2. With 4 bases clipped from V and 3 bases from J, the junction kept 14 bases outside the gene matches. This CDR3 is built from 18 residues. Germline assignment: CDR1 LGHNA and CDR2 YSLEER. The CDR3 loop is CASSPHSGRGGVYNEQFF. Here the CDR3 DNA reads TGCGCCAGCAGCCCCCATTCCGGGAGGGGTGGGGTCTACAATGAGCAGTTCTTC.

This clonotype was seen more than once but under ten times. Its ends do not fully match the called genes, so a read error is possible. CDR3 loop: CASSEALQGTRGNQLQHF. CDR3 nucleotides: TGTGCCAGCAGTGAAGCGCTTCAAGGAACCAGGGGCAATCAGCTCCAGCATTTT. The genes are TRBV2 and TRBJ1-5; possible D gene TRBD1, 6 bases. This CDR3 region has 18 residues. Germline V gene data show CDR1 as SNHLY and CDR2 as FYNNEI. Filled out from reference TRBV2 and TRBJ1-5, the complete variable domain reads EPEVTQTPSHQVTQMGQEVILRCVPISNHLYFYWYRQILGQKVEFLVSFYNNEISEKSEIFDDQFSVERPDGSNFTLKIRSTKLEDSAMYFCASSEALQGTRGNQLQHFGDGTRLSIL.

This clonotype was seen only a few times. V and J are TRBV7-9 and TRBJ1-1; D is uncertain. CDR3 length: 15 amino acids. Trimming took off 1 base at V and 3 bases at J, with 12 bases between the two ends. Germline assignment: CDR1 SEHNR and CDR2 FQNEAQ (reference sequence). CDR3 bases: TGTGCCAGCAGCTTAGATGGGAGTAGGTACACTGAAGCTTTCTTT. Its translation: CASSLDGSRYTEAFF.

This clonotype has a count of ten or more. The chain has TRBV2 and TRBJ2-2; D unresolved. CDR1 and CDR2 (germline): SNHLY, FYNNEI. Trimming pared 7 bases from V and 4 bases from J, leaving 10 bases between. This CDR3 is built from 13 residues. CDR3 sequence reads: CASMQYPTGELFF. CDR3 DNA sequence: TGTGCCAGCATGCAGTATCCCACCGGGGAGCTGTTTTTT.

In this sample, this clonotype turned up many times. The chain recombines TRBV20-1 with TRBJ1-2; D is unresolved. V was clipped by 0 bases and J by 2 bases, with 10 bases between them. The CDR3 length is 14 residues. Germline CDR1 reads DFQATT; CDR2 reads SNEGSKA (reference sequence). The CDR3 loop reads CSARDPAGNYGYTF. For the CDR3, the DNA is TGCAGTGCTAGAGACCCCGCCGGAAACTATGGCTACACCTTC.

The CDR3 sequence is CASSPTAGLAVDTQYF. The CDR3 nucleotides read TGTGCCAGCAGTCCGACCGCGGGACTAGCGGTCGATACGCAGTATTTT. This chain links TRBV27 with TRBJ2-3; 11 bases map to TRBD2. V was pared by 5 bases and J by 6 bases, with 10 bases of the junction left unmatched. Germline loops: CDR1 MNHEY, CDR2 SMNVEV (reference sequence). The CDR3 has 16 amino acids.

The V call is TRBV6-2 or TRBV6-3, the J call TRBJ2-3, with 9 bases fitting TRBD2. This CDR3 spans 19 amino acids. CDR1 is MNHEY and CDR2 is SVGEGT in the germline V gene. Trimming at V came to 0 bases and at J to 6 bases, leaving 16 bases not matched to a gene. The DNA for the CDR3 is TGTGCCAGCAGTTACTCCCAGGATCTACGCGGGAGGGCCGGGGATACGCAGTATTTT. Translated, it gives CASSYSQDLRGRAGDTQYF.

This clonotype was detected only a few times. The chain employs TRBV2 and TRBJ1-5, with D maybe TRBD1 (5 bases). V dropped 7 bases and J dropped 0 bases, with 13 bases sitting between them. Germline values: CDR1 SNHLY, CDR2 FYNNEI. The CDR3 consists of 15 residues. CDR3 protein: CASTRTRNSNQPQHF. CDR3 DNA: TGTGCCAGCACCCGGACAAGAAATAGCAATCAGCCCCAGCATTTT.

At least ten counts were recorded for this clonotype. The chain joins TRBV5-1 to TRBJ2-7, with 8 bases matching TRBD2. The V gene end was trimmed by 4 bases and the J gene end by 2 bases; junction bases not matched to a gene: 8. The germline V gene has CDR1 SGHRS and CDR2 YFSETQ. The CDR3 is 15 amino acids. The chain's CDR3 is CASSLHSGTTYEQYF. In DNA, the CDR3 is TGCGCCAGCAGCCTACATAGCGGGACGACCTACGAGCAGTACTTC.

This chain uses TRBV7-2 with TRBJ1-1; D unclear. Germline V lookup: CDR1 SGHTA, CDR2 FQGNSA. The CDR3 sequence is 14 residues long. V was shortened by 5 bases and J by 1 base, with 11 bases between the two germline ends. CDR3 sequence: CASSPQRANTEAFF. CDR3 DNA: TGTGCCAGCAGCCCTCAAAGAGCGAACACTGAAGCTTTCTTT.

This clonotype showed up just once. One end of the junction is discordant with germline, which a read error may explain. The V gene is TRBV7-9, the J gene TRBJ2-4; tentative D call: TRBD2 (5 bases). The germline CDR1 and CDR2 sequences are SEHNR and FQNEAQ (reference sequence). This CDR3 has 17 amino acids. CDR3 residues: CASSQIPENLAKDIQYF. For the CDR3, the DNA is TGTGCCAGCAGCCAAATCCCAGAGAACCTAGCCAAAGACATTCAGTACTTC.

The V and J genes are TRBV7-8 and TRBJ1-1, with TRBD1 matching 7 bases. Germline loops: CDR1 SGHVS, CDR2 FQNEAQ. J was trimmed by 4 bases and V by 1 base; bases with no gene match: 9. This CDR3 region has 16 residues. The CDR3, as DNA: TGTGCCAGCAGCTTAGGCGACAGGGTTTGGGGCACTGAAGCTTTCTTT. Encoded protein: CASSLGDRVWGTEAFF.

This clonotype was found many times. The chain employs TRBV12-3 or TRBV12-4 and TRBJ1-1; 9 positions match TRBD1. This CDR3 region has 16 residues. The V gene end was trimmed by 3 bases and the J gene end by 5 bases; junction bases not matched to a gene: 10. The CDR3 reads CASSFWTGVVGTEAFF. The CDR3 DNA reads as TGTGCCAGCAGTTTCTGGACAGGGGTGGTGGGAACTGAAGCTTTCTTT.

This clonotype was seen only a few times. The chain uses TRBV7-3 and TRBJ1-1; D uncertain. The ends were cut back, 0 bases at V and 1 base at J, with 6 bases in the middle. The CDR3 contains 14 residues. CDR1 is SGHTA and CDR2 is FQGTGA in the germline V gene. The CDR3 reads CASSLTRTNTEAFF. The CDR3 DNA sequence: TGTGCCAGCAGCTTAACGAGGACGAACACTGAAGCTTTCTTT.

This clonotype was seen at least ten times. In nucleotides, the CDR3 is TGCAGCGTAGGGGACTACTACAATGAGCAGTTCTTC. Translated, it gives CSVGDYYNEQFF. The chain combines TRBV29-1 with TRBJ2-1, with 7 bases matching TRBD2. There are 12 residues in the CDR3. Looked up from germline, CDR1 is SQVTM and CDR2 is ANQGSEA. V dropped 6 bases and J dropped 3; count of bases not matched to a gene: 2.

The chain combines TRBV5-6 with TRBJ2-7; D unclear. The V gene's germline CDR1 is SGHDT and CDR2 YYEEEE. The CDR3 length is 13 residues. V was cut by 1 base and J by 4 bases, with 9 bases left in between. CDR3 bases: TGTGCCAGCAGCTTGCCGTCGGTATACGAGCAGTACTTC. It translates to CASSLPSVYEQYF.

This clonotype was picked up a small number of times. The V call is TRBV20-1, the J call TRBJ2-7; 8 nucleotides line up with TRBD2. The length of the CDR3 is 14 residues. Trimming cost V 0 bases and J 6 bases; bases outside gene matches: 7. Germline CDR1 reads DFQATT; CDR2 reads SNEGSKA (reference sequence). CDR3 region: CSARDAGGRPEQYF. The CDR3 DNA reads as TGCAGTGCTAGAGATGCGGGGGGCCGGCCCGAGCAGTACTTC.

The chain links TRBV7-9 to TRBJ2-7; 7 positions agree with TRBD2. The ends lost 1 base at V and 10 bases at J; junction bases unmatched: 7. CDR3 length equals 13 residues. CDR1 is SEHNR and CDR2 is FQNEAQ in the germline V gene (reference sequence). CDR3 amino acids: CASSLDGQRDQYF. The CDR3, as DNA: TGTGCCAGCAGCTTAGACGGCCAGCGGGATCAGTACTTC.

Only a few counts were recorded for this clonotype. The chain joins TRBV20-1 to TRBJ2-7; 13 nucleotides agree with TRBD2. Germline V gene data show CDR1 as DFQATT and CDR2 as SNEGSKA (reference sequence). CDR3 length: 15 amino acids. J was trimmed by 4 bases and V by 5 bases; bases with no gene match: 8. The CDR3 DNA sequence: TGCAGTGCTCCCCATGGACTAGCGGGGGCTTACGAGCAGTACTTC. It is translated as CSAPHGLAGAYEQYF.

V and J are TRBV29-1 and TRBJ2-4; D may be TRBD1 (6 bases). The CDR3 runs 13 residues. The V gene's germline CDR1 is SQVTM and CDR2 ANQGSEA. V lost 7 bases, J lost 1 base, and 11 bases lay in between. The CDR3 DNA reads TGCAGCGGTTCAGGGGATGCCAAAAACATTCAGTACTTC. As protein: CSGSGDAKNIQYF.

This clonotype was recorded at least ten times. The chain recombines TRBV29-1 with TRBJ1-1; D is ambiguous. Germline V gene sequence: CDR1 SQVTM, CDR2 ANQGSEA. V was shortened by 6 bases and J by 1 base, with 9 bases between the two germline ends. The CDR3 contains 12 residues. CDR3 nucleotides: TGCAGCGTCCCCGACGCGAACACTGAAGCTTTCTTT. Encoded protein: CSVPDANTEAFF.

This clonotype was observed many times. The chain combines TRBV20-1 with TRBJ2-1; D is undetermined. There are 15 residues in the CDR3. Germline-derived CDR1 and CDR2 are DFQATT and SNEGSKA (reference sequence). The V end was cut by 8 bases, the J end by 6 bases, with 23 bases between. CDR3 loop: CSRPATATPSNEQFF. CDR3 sequence (DNA): TGCAGTCGACCAGCAACTGCCACCCCTTCCAATGAGCAGTTCTTC.

The chain links TRBV15 to TRBJ1-1; D is possibly TRBD1 (5 bases). Germline lookup yields CDR1 LNHNV and CDR2 YYDKDF (reference sequence). V was pared by 0 bases and J by 5 bases, with 25 bases between. The CDR3 loop spans 19 amino acids. In DNA, the CDR3 is TGTGCCACCAGCAGAGATCGAGGTTCGGAGAGGCGGGGGGATACTGAAGCTTTCTTT. It translates to CATSRDRGSERRGDTEAFF.

There are a few counts of this clonotype. The chain recombines TRBV7-9 with TRBJ1-3, with a tentative D call TRBD1 (5 bases). The CDR3 spans 16 residues. Germline V CDR1 and CDR2: SEHNR, FQNEAQ (reference sequence). Trimming shortened V by 6 bases and J by 0 bases, and 15 bases separated the two germline ends. CDR3 residues: CASRGEDIRSGNTIYF. The CDR3 DNA sequence: TGTGCCAGCAGGGGGGAGGATATTCGCTCTGGAAACACCATATATTTT. Together with reference TRBV7-9 and TRBJ1-3, the CDR3 gives the full variable domain: DTGVSQNPRHKITKRGQNVTFRCDPISEHNRLYWYRQTLGQGPEFLTYFQNEAQLEKSRLLSDRFSAERPKGSFSTLEIQRTEQGDSAMYLCASRGEDIRSGNTIYFGEGSWLTVV.

This clonotype has ten or more counts. The chain has TRBV7-2 and TRBJ2-1, with 9 nucleotides matching TRBD2. Germline assignment: CDR1 SGHTA and CDR2 FQGNSA. The V gene end was trimmed by 2 bases and the J gene end by 6 bases; junction bases not matched to a gene: 20. CDR3 length equals 20 residues. This CDR3 is CASSLRGATSGGPYVNEQFF. CDR3 nucleotides: TGTGCCAGCAGCTTACGGGGAGCGACTAGCGGAGGGCCGTATGTCAATGAGCAGTTCTTC.

This clonotype was detected ten times or more. This chain joins TRBV28 and TRBJ1-1; perhaps TRBD1 as D (5 bases). Trimming left V 3 bases short and J 2 bases short, with 16 bases between. CDR3 length equals 16 residues. Germline CDR1 is MDHEN and CDR2 is SYDVKM. The CDR3: CASSLVDMGGNTEAFF. CDR3 in DNA: TGTGCCAGCAGTTTGGTCGACATGGGGGGAAACACTGAAGCTTTCTTT.

This clonotype has a single count. The chain has TRBV19 and TRBJ2-3; D perhaps matches TRBD2 (6 bases). Trimming removed 5 bases at V and 7 bases at J, with 13 bases between. Germline assignment: CDR1 LNHDA and CDR2 SQIVND (reference sequence). This CDR3 has 13 amino acids. CDR3 sequence (DNA): TGTGCCAGTAGTCTTGGACTACAAAATACGCAGTATTTT. This codes for CASSLGLQNTQYF.

The chain has TRBV2 and TRBJ2-7; D might be TRBD1 (7 bases). With 1 base removed from V and 5 bases from J, the gap between germline ends came to 15 bases. CDR3 length equals 15 residues. CDR1 and CDR2 from the germline V gene are SNHLY and FYNNEI. CDR3 residues: CASSEGQGGLDEQYF. The CDR3 DNA reads TGTGCCAGCAGTGAAGGGCAGGGGGGTTTGGACGAGCAGTACTTC.

There are many counts of this clonotype. V usage is TRBV11-2 and J usage is TRBJ1-1; D not certain. Trimming removed 5 bases from V and 11 bases from J, with 12 bases in between. CDR1 and CDR2 (germline): SGHAT, FQNNGV. The CDR3 extends over 11 amino acids. The CDR3 DNA sequence: TGTGCCAGCAGCCCCGGTCTCGAGGCTTTCTTT. Translating gives CASSPGLEAFF. Looking up the rest from reference TRBV11-2 and TRBJ1-1 gives the full variable domain: EAGVAQSPRYKIIEKRQSVAFWCNPISGHATLYWYQQILGQGPKLLIQFQNNGVVDDSQLPKDRFSAERLKGVDSTLKIQPAKLEDSAVYLCASSPGLEAFFGQGTRLTVV.